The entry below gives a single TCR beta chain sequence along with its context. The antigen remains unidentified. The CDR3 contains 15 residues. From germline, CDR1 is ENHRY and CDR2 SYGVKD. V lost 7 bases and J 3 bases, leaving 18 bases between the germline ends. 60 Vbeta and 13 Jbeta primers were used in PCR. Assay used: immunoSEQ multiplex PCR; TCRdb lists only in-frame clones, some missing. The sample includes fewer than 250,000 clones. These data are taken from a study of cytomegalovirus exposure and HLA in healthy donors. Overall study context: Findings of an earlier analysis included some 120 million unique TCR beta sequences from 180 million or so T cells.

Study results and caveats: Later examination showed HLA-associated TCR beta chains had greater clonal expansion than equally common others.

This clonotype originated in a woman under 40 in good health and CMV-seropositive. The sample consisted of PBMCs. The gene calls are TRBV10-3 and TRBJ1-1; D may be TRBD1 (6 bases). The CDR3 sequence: CAIKIGLEGDTEAFF. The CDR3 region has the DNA TGTGCCATCAAAATCGGCCTAGAGGGGGACACTGAAGCTTTCTTT.